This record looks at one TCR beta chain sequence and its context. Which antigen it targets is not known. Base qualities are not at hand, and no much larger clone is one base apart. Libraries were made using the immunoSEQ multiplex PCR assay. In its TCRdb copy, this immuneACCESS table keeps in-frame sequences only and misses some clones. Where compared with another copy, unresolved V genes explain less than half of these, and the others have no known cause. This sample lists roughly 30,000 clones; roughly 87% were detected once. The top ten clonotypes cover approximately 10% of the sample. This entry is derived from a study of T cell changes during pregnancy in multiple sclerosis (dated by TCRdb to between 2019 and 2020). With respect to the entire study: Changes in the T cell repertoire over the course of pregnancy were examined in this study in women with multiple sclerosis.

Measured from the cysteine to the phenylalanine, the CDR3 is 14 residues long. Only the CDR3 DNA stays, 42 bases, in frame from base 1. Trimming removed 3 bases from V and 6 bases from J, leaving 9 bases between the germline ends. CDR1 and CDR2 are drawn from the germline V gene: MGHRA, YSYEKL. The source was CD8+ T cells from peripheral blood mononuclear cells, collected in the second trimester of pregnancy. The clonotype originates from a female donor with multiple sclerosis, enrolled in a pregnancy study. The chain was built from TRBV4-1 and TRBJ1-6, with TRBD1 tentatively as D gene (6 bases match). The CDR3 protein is CASSHNRANSPLHF. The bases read TGCGCCAGCAGCCACAACAGGGCTAATTCACCCCTCCACTTT.